This record covers a single T cell receptor (beta chain). TCRdb's copy holds only in-frame clones and misses some; the assay was immunoSEQ multiplex PCR. The data show 150,000 to 200,000 clones, approximately 90% seen once. The data were taken from a study of blood T cell repertoires in COVID-19. Turning to the study itself: Samples came from the United States, Italy and Spain, spanning acute and convalescent COVID-19. T cells, B-cell-depleted T cells, or PBMCs supplied cDNA or gDNA.

Germline CDR1 is MDHEN and CDR2 is SYDVKM. The junction had 5 bases not matched to a gene; V was cut back by 3 bases and J by 0 bases. The CDR3 runs 17 residues. The chain recombines TRBV28 with TRBJ2-6; 7 nucleotides align to TRBD2. Sequencing was done on a sample of peripheral blood. This clonotype was obtained from a human donor in a cohort sampled during active COVID-19. CDR3 bases: TGTGCCAGCAGTTTGTCGGGACTATACTCTGGGGCCAACGTCCTGACTTTC. It codes for CASSLSGLYSGANVLTF.